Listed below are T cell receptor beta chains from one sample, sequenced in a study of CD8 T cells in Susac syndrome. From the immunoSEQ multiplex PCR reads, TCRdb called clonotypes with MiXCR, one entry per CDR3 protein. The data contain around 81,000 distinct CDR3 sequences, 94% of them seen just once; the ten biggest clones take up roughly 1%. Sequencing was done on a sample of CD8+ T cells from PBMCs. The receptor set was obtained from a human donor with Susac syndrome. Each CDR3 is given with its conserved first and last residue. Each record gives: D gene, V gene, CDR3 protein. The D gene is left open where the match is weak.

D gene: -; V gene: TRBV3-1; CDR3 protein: CASTADGETQYF
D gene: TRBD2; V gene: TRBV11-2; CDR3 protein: CASSPEGTGLAASDASTDTQYF
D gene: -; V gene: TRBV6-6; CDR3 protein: CASSPILATGNTIYF
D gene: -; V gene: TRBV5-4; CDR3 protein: CASSFRGGPPDTQYF
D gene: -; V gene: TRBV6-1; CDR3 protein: CASSPLPTDEANNEQFF
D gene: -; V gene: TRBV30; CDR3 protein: CACRDGLEQYF
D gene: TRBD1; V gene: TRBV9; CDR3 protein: CASRGQGSDEQFF
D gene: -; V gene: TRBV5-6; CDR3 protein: CASSLRTVSGYTF
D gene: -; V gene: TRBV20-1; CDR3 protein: CSASDGKDQETQYF
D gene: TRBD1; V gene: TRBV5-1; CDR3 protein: CASSLEDRATYEQYF
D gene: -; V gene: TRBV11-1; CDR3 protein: CASSLHNNQPQHF
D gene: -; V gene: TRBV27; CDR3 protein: CASSLFFEPGATQYF
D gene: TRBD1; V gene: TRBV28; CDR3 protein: CASSDRVDSGNTIYF
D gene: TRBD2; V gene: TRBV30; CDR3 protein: CAWSLLAHNEQFF
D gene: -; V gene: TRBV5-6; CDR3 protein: CASSLEDNGYTF
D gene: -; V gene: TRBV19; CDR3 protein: CASSLNNGNEQFF
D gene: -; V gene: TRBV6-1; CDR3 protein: CASSFGEKLFF
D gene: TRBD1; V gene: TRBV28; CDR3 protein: CASSLLGTVSYNEQFF
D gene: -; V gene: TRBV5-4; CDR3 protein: CASSHGPDQPQHF
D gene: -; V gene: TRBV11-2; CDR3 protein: CASSLDPSTPPRNTEAFF
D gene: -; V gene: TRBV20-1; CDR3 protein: CSASGPYEQYF
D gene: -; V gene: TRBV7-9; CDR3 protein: CASSPPRGESSYEQYF
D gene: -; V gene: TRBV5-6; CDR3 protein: CASSLSAEQFF
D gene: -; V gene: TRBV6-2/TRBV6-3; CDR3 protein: CASSLTEINYGYTF
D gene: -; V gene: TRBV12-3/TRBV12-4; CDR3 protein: CASSLSRVQPQHF
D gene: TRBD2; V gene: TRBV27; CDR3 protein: CASKTIAGGGTDTQYF
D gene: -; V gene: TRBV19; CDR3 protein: CASSPAAGSSYNEQFF
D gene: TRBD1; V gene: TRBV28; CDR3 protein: CASSFWDRRTGELFF
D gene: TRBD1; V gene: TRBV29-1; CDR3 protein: CSVGTGGQQFF
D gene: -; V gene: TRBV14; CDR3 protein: CASSRFRGDTDTQYF